Each of the 11 T cell receptor beta chains below was sequenced from the same sample in a study of Graves' ophthalmopathy and Graves' hyperthyroidism. Investigators amplified TCR beta CDR3 regions from RNA transcripts. First-round RT-PCR employed HTBI primers, with a second-round multiplex PCR after it. TCRdb recomputed calls from the multiplex PCR reads with MiXCR, one row per CDR3 protein. Here the sample spans some 48,000 distinct CDR3 sequences, about 50% being singletons. The sample was peripheral blood. These receptors were obtained from an adult man with Graves' ophthalmopathy.

This rearrangement joins TRBV2 to TRBJ2-3, with TRBD2 identical over 9 bases. This CDR3 is 14 amino acids long. V shed 6 bases and J 2 bases; nucleotides not matched to a gene: 3. In germline, CDR1 is SNHLY, CDR2 FYNNEI. The DNA for the CDR3 is TGTGCCAGCAGGCTAGCGGGAAACACAGATACGCAGTATTTT. It is translated as CASRLAGNTDTQYF.

As concerns this clonotype: It is likely a read error, because the conserved phenylalanine at the end of the CDR3 is missing. The gene calls are TRBV9 and TRBJ2-1; possibly TRBD2 for D (6 bases). This CDR3 region has 14 residues. Deletions cut 4 bases from V and 1 base from J, with 9 bases between. Germline V gene data show CDR1 as SGDLS and CDR2 as YYNGEE. The CDR3 DNA reads TGTGCCAGCAGCTTACTAGCATCCTACAATGAGCAGTTCTCC. Protein sequence: CASSLLASYNEQFS.

This clonotype was seen repeatedly, ten times or more. This rearrangement joins TRBV14 to TRBJ1-2; D remains ambiguous. V was shortened by 1 base and J by 5 bases, with 8 bases between the two germline ends. Germline CDR1 SGHDN, CDR2 FVKESK. The CDR3 is 13 residues long. CDR3 nucleotides: TGTGCCAGCAGCCAAGGACTCTTTTATGGCTACACCTTC. This translates into CASSQGLFYGYTF.

The chain has TRBV20-1 and TRBJ2-1; TRBD1 matches at 7 bases. CDR3 length equals 12 residues. The V gene end was trimmed by 5 bases and the J gene end by 3 bases; junction bases not matched to a gene: 1. From germline, CDR1 is DFQATT and CDR2 SNEGSKA (reference sequence). The CDR3 sequence: CSAGQDYNEQFF. In nucleotides, the CDR3 is TGCAGTGCTGGACAGGACTACAATGAGCAGTTCTTC.

The sample holds a few counts of this clonotype. The V call is TRBV10-3, the J call TRBJ2-7; D is unresolved. Deletions cut 3 bases from V and 3 bases from J, with 6 bases between. The CDR3 spans 12 residues. Per germline, CDR1 ENHRY and CDR2 SYGVKD. DNA for the CDR3: TGTGCCATCAGTGATTGGGGCTACGAGCAGTACTTC. Translated: CAISDWGYEQYF.

This clonotype was counted at least ten times. This sequence joins TRBV7-8 and TRBJ2-5; 11 nucleotides align to TRBD1. The CDR3 has 13 residues. Germline lookup yields CDR1 SGHVS and CDR2 FQNEAQ. J gave up 7 bases and V 5 bases, and 3 bases lay outside the gene matches. This CDR3 is CASSLGTGGTQYF. The CDR3 region has the DNA TGTGCCAGCAGCCTGGGGACAGGGGGGACCCAGTACTTC.

This clonotype was detected ten times or more. The V call is TRBV5-1, the J call TRBJ2-2, with a weak D call TRBD2 (6 bases). The germline V gene has CDR1 SGHRS and CDR2 YFSETQ. This CDR3 spans 14 amino acids. Trimming pared 3 bases from V and 8 bases from J, leaving 14 bases between. DNA for the CDR3: TGCGCCAGCAGCTGGGACTTGGCGTGGGGGGAGCTGTTTTTT. Translation: CASSWDLAWGELFF.

The table lists this clonotype with many counts. The chain couples TRBV7-9 to TRBJ2-3, with 7 bases that match TRBD1. From germline, CDR1 is SEHNR and CDR2 FQNEAQ (reference sequence). The CDR3 contains 15 residues. With 5 bases clipped from V and 4 bases from J, the junction kept 9 bases outside the gene matches. CDR3 loop: CASSPVGTVSDTQYF. The CDR3 nucleotides are TGTGCCAGCAGCCCGGTGGGGACAGTCTCAGATACGCAGTATTTT. Together with reference TRBV7-9 and TRBJ2-3, the CDR3 gives the full variable domain: DTGVSQNPRHKITKRGQNVTFRCDPISEHNRLYWYRQTLGQGPEFLTYFQNEAQLEKSRLLSDRFSAERPKGSFSTLEIQRTEQGDSAMYLCASSPVGTVSDTQYFGPGTRLTVL.

This clonotype was counted once. The rearrangement joins TRBV7-2 to TRBJ1-4; D call uncertain. This CDR3 has 15 residues. Germline CDR1 reads SGHTA; CDR2 reads FQGNSA. V was clipped by 1 base and J by 8 bases, with 14 bases between them. CDR3: CASSLVAGSGEKLFF. Written as DNA, the CDR3 is TGTGCCAGCAGCTTAGTCGCTGGGAGCGGGGAAAAACTGTTTTTT.

To note about this clonotype: One end of the junction fails to match germline, which may point to a read error. This chain joins TRBV20-1 and TRBJ1-4; TRBD1 is a possible D gene (6 bases). Germline V CDR1 and CDR2: DFQATT, SNEGSKA (reference sequence). CDR3 size: 14 residues. CDR3 in DNA: TGCAGTGCTAGGCTGGGGGCGGAGGGTGAAAAACTGTTCTTT. Amino acids: CSARLGAEGEKLFF.

Ten or more counts support this clonotype. The CDR3 reads CASSLDQTTFYEQYF. The CDR3 coding sequence is TGCGCCAGCAGCTTGGATCAGACTACCTTTTACGAGCAGTACTTC. The gene calls are TRBV5-1 and TRBJ2-7; possible D gene TRBD2, 5 bases. Trimming took 0 bases from V and 4 from J, leaving 14 bases between them. Germline CDR1 is SGHRS and CDR2 is YFSETQ. The CDR3 consists of 15 residues. The full variable domain, completed using reference TRBV5-1 and TRBJ2-7, is KAGVTQTPRYLIKTRGQQVTLSCSPISGHRSVSWYQQTPGQGLQFLFEYFSETQRNKGNFPGRFSGRQFSNSRSEMNVSTLELGDSALYLCASSLDQTTFYEQYFGPGTRLTVT.